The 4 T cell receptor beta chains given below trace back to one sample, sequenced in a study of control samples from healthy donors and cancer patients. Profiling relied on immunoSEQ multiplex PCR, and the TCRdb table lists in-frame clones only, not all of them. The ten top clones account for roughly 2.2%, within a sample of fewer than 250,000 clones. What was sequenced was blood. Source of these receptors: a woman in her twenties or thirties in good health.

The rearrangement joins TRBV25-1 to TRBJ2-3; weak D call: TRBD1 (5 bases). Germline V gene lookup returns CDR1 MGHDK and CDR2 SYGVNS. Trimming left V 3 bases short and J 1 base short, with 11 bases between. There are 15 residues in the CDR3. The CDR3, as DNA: TGTGCCAGCAGTGAGCGACAGAGAGGCACAGATACGCAGTATTTT. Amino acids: CASSERQRGTDTQYF. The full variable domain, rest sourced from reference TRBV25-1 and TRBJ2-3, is EADIYQTPRYLVIGTGKKITLECSQTMGHDKMYWYQQDPGMELHLIHYSYGVNSTEKGDLSSESTVSRIRTEHFPLTLESARPSHTSQYLCASSERQRGTDTQYFGPGTRLTVL.

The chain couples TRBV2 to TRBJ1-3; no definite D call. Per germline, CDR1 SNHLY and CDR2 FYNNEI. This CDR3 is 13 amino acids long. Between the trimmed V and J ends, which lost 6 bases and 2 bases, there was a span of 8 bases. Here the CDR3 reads CASRGSTGNTIYF. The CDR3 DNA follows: TGTGCCAGCAGAGGATCGACTGGAAACACCATATATTTT.

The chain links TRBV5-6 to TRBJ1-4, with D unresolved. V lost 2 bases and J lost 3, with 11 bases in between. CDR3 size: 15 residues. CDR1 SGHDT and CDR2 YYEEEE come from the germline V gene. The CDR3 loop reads CASSLGRAANEKLFF. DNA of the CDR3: TGTGCCAGCAGCTTAGGAAGGGCAGCTAATGAAAAACTGTTTTTT. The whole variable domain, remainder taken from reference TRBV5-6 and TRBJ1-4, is DAGVTQSPTHLIKTRGQQVTLRCSPKSGHDTVSWYQQALGQGPQFIFQYYEEEERQRGNFPDRFSGHQFPNYSSELNVNALLLGDSALYLCASSLGRAANEKLFFGSGTQLSVL.

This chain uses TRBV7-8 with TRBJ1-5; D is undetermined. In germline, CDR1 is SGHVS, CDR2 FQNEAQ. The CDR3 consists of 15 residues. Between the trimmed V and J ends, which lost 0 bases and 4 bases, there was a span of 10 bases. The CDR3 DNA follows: TGTGCCAGCAGCTTAGCGGAACGGGGAAATCAGCCCCAGCATTTT. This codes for CASSLAERGNQPQHF.